The clone carrying this TCR beta chain was found many times. Its antigen is undetermined. The sample comes from a study of beta chain features in type 1 diabetes. The investigators reverse transcribed all of the isolated RNA, so they sequenced expressed TCRB transcripts. It was found that naive, central memory and regulatory T cell samples averaged about 3.57 million reads. Libraries were prepared by immunoSEQ multiplex PCR; TCRdb keeps only in-frame clonotypes and omits some of them. This sample carries about 300,000 clones, roughly 13% of them seen once, and the ten largest clones take approximately 0.016%. The V end lost 5 bases, the J end lost 9 bases, and 14 bases lay between the germline ends. CDR3 length equals 14 residues. The authors took one heparinised blood draw, averaging approximately 120 mL, from each donor. Each of the sorted populations had a purity greater than 98%. Study results and limitations: Researchers report that Type 1 diabetes patients had moderately but significantly shorter TCRB CDR3s across all four CD4+ subsets. Across patients, naive, central memory and Treg TCRB repertoires exhibited apparently greater similarity than was observed across healthy donors.

This rearrangement joins TRBV23-1 to TRBJ2-6; D is unclear. TRBV23-1 falls under the ORF class, with uncertain function. The source is a woman between 18 and 29 years old with type 1 diabetes. The sample taken for sequencing was naive CD4+ T cells from blood. As DNA, the CDR3 is TGCGCCAGCAGTGTAACAGCATTCTACAACGTCCTGACTTTC. As protein: CASSVTAFYNVLTF.